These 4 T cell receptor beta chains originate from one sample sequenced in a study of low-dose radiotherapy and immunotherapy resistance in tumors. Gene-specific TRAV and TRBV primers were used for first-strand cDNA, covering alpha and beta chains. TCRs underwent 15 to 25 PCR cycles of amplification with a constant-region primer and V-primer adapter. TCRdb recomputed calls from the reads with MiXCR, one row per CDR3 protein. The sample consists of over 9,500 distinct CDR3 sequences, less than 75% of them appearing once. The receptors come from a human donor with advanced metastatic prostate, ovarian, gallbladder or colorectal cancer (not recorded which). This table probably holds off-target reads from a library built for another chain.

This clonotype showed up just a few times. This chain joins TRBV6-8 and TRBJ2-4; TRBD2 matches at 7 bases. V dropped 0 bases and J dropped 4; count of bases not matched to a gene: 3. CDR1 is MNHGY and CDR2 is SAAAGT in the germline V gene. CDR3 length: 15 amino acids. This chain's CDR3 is CASSYSGGTKNIQYF. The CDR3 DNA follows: TGTGCCAGCAGTTACTCGGGAGGGACTAAAAACATTCAGTACTTC.

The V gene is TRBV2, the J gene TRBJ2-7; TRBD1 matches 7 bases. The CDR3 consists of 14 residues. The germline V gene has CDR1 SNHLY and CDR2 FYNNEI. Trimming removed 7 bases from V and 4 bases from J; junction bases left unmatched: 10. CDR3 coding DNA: TGTGCCAGCACCGACTGGGACAGCCTATACGAGCAGTACTTC. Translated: CASTDWDSLYEQYF.

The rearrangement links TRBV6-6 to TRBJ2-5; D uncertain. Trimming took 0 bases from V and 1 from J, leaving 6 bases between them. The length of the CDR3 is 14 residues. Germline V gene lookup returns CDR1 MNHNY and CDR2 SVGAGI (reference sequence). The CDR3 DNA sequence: TGTGCCAGCAGTTACTCGCTTCTCCAAGAGACCCAGTACTTC. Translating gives CASSYSLLQETQYF.

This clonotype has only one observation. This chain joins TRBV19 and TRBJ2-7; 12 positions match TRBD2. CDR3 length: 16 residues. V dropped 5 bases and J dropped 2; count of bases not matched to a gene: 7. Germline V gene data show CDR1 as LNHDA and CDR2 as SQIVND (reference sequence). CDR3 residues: CASSARTSGATYEQYF. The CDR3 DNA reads TGTGCCAGTAGTGCGCGGACTAGCGGGGCCACCTACGAGCAGTACTTC.